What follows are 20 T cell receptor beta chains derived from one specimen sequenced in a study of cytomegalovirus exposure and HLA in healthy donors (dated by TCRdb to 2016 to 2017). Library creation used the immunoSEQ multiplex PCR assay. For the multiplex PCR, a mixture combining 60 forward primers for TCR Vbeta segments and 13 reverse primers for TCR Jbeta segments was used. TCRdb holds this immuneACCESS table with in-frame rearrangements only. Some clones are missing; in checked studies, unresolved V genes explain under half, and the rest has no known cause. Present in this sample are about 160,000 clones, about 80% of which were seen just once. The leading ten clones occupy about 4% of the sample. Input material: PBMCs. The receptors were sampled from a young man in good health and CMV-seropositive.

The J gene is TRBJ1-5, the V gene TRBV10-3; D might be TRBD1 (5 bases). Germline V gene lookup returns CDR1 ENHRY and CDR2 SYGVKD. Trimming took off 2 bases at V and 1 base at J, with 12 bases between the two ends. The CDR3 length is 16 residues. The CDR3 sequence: CAISEHGQESNQPQHF. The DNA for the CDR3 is TGTGCCATCAGTGAGCATGGACAAGAAAGCAATCAGCCCCAGCATTTT.

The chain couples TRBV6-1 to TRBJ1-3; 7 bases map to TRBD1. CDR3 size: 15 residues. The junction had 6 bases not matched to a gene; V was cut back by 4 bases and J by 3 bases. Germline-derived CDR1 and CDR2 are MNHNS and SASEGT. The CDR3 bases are TGTGCCAGCAGTGCCTACAGGGGAGATGGAAACACCATATATTTT. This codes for CASSAYRGDGNTIYF.

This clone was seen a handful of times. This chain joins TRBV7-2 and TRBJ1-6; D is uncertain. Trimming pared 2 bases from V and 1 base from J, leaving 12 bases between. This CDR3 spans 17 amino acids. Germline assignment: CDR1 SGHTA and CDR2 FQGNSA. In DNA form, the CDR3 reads TGTGCCAGCAGCTTACGGAGCCCGGTATCCTATAATTCACCCCTCCACTTT. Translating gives CASSLRSPVSYNSPLHF.

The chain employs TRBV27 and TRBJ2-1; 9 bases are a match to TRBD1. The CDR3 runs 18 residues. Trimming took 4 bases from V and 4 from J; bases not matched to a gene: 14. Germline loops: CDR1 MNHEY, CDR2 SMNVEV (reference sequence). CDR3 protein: CASSYGGTGGGLYNEQFF. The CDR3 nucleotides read TGTGCCAGCAGTTACGGAGGAACAGGGGGCGGTTTATACAATGAGCAGTTCTTC.

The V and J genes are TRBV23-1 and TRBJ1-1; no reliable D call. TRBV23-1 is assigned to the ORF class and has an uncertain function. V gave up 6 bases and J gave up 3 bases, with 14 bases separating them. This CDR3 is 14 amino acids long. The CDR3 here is CASRFLERHTEAFF. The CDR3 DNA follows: TGCGCCAGCAGGTTCTTGGAGAGGCACACTGAAGCTTTCTTT.

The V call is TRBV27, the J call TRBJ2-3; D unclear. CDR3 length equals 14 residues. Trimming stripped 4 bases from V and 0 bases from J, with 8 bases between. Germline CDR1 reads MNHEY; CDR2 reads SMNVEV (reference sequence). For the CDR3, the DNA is TGTGCCAGCAGTTCTACCTATAGCACAGATACGCAGTATTTT. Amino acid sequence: CASSSTYSTDTQYF.

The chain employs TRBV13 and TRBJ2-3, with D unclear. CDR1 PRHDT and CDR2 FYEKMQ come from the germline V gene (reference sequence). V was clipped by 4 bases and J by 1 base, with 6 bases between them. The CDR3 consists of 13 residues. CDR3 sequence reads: CASSSGGTDTQYF. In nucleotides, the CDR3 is TGTGCCAGCAGCTCTGGAGGCACAGATACGCAGTATTTT.

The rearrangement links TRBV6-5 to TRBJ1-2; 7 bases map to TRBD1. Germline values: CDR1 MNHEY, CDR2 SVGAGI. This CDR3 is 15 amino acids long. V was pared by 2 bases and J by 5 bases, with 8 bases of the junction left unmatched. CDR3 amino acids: CASSYPEGGSYGYTF. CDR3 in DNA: TGTGCCAGCAGTTACCCGGAAGGGGGCTCGTATGGCTACACCTTC.

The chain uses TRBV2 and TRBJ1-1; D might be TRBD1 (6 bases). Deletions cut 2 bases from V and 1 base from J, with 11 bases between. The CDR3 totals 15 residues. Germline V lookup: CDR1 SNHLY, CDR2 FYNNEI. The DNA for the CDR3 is TGTGCCAGCAGTGAAATAGGCAGGGGGAACACTGAAGCTTTCTTT. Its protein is CASSEIGRGNTEAFF.

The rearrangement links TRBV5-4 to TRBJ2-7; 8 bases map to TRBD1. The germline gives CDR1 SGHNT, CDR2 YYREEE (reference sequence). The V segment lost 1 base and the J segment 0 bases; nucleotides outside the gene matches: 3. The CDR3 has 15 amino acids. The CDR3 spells CASSLPGGDSYEQYF. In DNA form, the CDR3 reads TGTGCCAGCAGCTTGCCAGGGGGCGACTCCTACGAGCAGTACTTC. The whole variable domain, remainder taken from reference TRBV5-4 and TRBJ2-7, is ETGVTQSPTHLIKTRGQQVTLRCSSQSGHNTVSWYQQALGQGPQFIFQYYREEENGRGNFPPRFSGLQFPNYSSELNVNALELDDSALYLCASSLPGGDSYEQYFGPGTRLTVT.

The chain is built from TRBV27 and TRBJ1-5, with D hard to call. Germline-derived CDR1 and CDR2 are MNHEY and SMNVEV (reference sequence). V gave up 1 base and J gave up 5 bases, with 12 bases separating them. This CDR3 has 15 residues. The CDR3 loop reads CASSLFSPTDQPQHF. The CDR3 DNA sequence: TGTGCCAGCAGTTTATTTTCACCTACAGATCAGCCCCAGCATTTT.

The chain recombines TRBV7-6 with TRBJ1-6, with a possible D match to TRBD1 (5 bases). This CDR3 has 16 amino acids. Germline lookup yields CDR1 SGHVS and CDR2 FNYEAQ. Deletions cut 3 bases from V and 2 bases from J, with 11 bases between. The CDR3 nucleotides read TGTGCCAGCAGCTTGAGGACAAGAGCCTATAATTCACCCCTCCACTTT. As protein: CASSLRTRAYNSPLHF.

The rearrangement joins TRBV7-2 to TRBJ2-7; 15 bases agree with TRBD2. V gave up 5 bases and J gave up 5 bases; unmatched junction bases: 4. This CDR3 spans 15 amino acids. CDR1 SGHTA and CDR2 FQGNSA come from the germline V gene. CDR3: CASSIGLAGGNEQYF. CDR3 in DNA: TGTGCCAGCAGCATCGGACTAGCGGGGGGGAACGAGCAGTACTTC.

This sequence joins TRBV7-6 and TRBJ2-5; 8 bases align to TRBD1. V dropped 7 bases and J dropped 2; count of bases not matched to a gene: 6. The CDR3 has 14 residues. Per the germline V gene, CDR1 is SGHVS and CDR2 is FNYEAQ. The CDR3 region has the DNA TGTGCCAGCACCGCGGACAGGGAACAAGAGACCCAGTACTTC. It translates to CASTADREQETQYF.

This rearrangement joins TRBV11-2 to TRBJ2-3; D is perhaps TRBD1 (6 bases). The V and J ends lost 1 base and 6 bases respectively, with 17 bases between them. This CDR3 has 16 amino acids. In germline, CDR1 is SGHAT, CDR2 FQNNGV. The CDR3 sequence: CASSLARRTQGDTQYF. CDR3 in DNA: TGTGCCAGCAGCTTAGCAAGGCGGACCCAGGGGGATACGCAGTATTTT.

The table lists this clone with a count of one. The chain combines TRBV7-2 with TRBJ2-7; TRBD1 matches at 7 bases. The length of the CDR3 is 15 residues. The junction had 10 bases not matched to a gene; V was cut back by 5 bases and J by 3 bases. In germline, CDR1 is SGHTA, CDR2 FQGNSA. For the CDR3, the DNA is TGTGCCAGCAGCCCAAGACAGGGTCCGTTCTACGAGCAGTACTTC. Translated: CASSPRQGPFYEQYF.

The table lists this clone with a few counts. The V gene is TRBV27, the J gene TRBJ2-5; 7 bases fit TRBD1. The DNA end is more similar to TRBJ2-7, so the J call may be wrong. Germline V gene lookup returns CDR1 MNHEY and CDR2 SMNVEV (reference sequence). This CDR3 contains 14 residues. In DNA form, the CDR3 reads TGTGCCAGCAGTTTATCGGCAGGGGGCTACGAGCAGTACTTC. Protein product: CASSLSAGGYEQYF.

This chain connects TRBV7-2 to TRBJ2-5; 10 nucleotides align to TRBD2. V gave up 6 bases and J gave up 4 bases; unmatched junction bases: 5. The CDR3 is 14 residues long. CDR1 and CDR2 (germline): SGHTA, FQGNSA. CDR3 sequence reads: CASSHGLAVETQYF. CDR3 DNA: TGTGCCAGCAGTCACGGACTAGCGGTAGAGACCCAGTACTTC.

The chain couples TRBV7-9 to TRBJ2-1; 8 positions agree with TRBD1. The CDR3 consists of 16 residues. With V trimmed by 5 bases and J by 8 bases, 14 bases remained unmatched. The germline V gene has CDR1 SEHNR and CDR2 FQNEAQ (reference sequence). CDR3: CASSPPRQGAGDEQFF. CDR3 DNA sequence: TGTGCCAGCAGCCCACCTCGGCAGGGGGCTGGCGATGAGCAGTTCTTC.

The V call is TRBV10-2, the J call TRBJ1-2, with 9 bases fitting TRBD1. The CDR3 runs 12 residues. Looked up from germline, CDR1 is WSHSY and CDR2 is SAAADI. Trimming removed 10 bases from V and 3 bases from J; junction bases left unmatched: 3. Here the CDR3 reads CAIRTGDYGYTF. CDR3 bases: TGCGCCATAAGGACAGGGGACTATGGCTACACCTTC.